This T cell receptor beta chain stems from a study of post-analysis software for immune sequencing data. The TCR beta cDNA libraries contained unique molecular identifiers. A single record per CDR3 protein comes from TCRdb applying MiXCR to the PCR reads. In the table there are 800,000 to 950,000 distinct CDR3 sequences, about 50% of which are singletons. This clonotype was seen only a few times. As yet, its antigen is unknown. The germline gives CDR1 LGHNT, CDR2 FRNRAP. The CDR3 loop spans 14 amino acids. General study points: Five or six TRBV segments, TRBV5-6, TRBV5-1 and TRBV20-1 among them, were found more frequent in patients than controls.

This clonotype was sampled from a girl aged 5 to 17 with multiple sclerosis. The sample taken for sequencing was blood. The chain joins TRBV12-5 to TRBJ2-4; 9 positions match TRBD1. The J call is in doubt because the DNA end fits TRBJ2-7 better. CDR3 in amino acids: CASGLAWTGDEQYF. DNA for the CDR3: TGTGCTAGTGGTTTGGCATGGACAGGGGACGAGCAGTACTTC.